These 2 T cell receptor beta chains originate from one sample sequenced in a study of blood T cell repertoires in COVID-19 (TCRdb year 2020). The library relied on the immunoSEQ multiplex PCR assay. Here the immuneACCESS table is served through TCRdb, limited to in-frame sequences with V and J called. Missing clones are a known gap in these copies; in checked studies unresolved V genes cover under half, and the rest lacks a known reason. In all, the sample holds just over 650,000 clones, and around 89% of those were seen once. Around 0.3% of the sample is held by the ten biggest clonotypes. The sequenced material came from peripheral blood. These receptors came from a woman under 30 with acute or convalescent COVID-19.

V usage is TRBV27 and J usage is TRBJ1-2, with unresolved D. V dropped 3 bases and J dropped 0 bases, with 11 bases sitting between them. Germline-derived CDR1 and CDR2 are MNHEY and SMNVEV (reference sequence). The CDR3 runs to 15 residues. CDR3 coding DNA: TGTGCCAGCAGTTTTGACCCGGCGGCTAACTATGGCTACACCTTC. It is translated as CASSFDPAANYGYTF.

Only a few counts were recorded for this clone. The V call is TRBV3-1 (or the pseudogene TRBV3-2), the J call TRBJ1-5; D unresolved. This CDR3 contains 15 residues. The V end lost 0 bases, the J end lost 7 bases, and 13 bases lay between the germline ends. From germline, CDR1 is LGHDT and CDR2 YNNKEL (reference sequence). The CDR3 spells CASSQDAGVGQPQHF. As DNA, the CDR3 is TGTGCCAGCAGCCAAGATGCGGGAGTGGGCCAGCCCCAGCATTTT.